Given below is one T cell receptor beta chain in context. Its antigen is as yet unknown. A read error may produce the germline difference seen at one junction end. The same CDR3 also results from other DNA sequences found in this sample. The data originate from a study of cytomegalovirus exposure and HLA in healthy donors. Study-wide results and limits: Most TCR sequences were rare, but some public TCRs occurred in many donors. Per published reports, the classifier diagnosed cytomegalovirus status with high specificity and sensitivity.

The CDR3 is 15 residues long. Germline V CDR1 and CDR2: MNHNS, SASEGT. Sequenced by immunoSEQ multiplex PCR; TCRdb stores in-frame clones only, minus some. The sample carries over 200,000 clones, around 90% recorded once. Sequencing was done on a sample of PBMCs. The chain employs TRBV6-1 and TRBJ1-1; TRBD1 is a possible D gene (5 bases). This clonotype was sampled from a young woman in good health and CMV-seronegative. The CDR3 loop is CASSPWTKMNTEAFF. The CDR3 nucleotides read TGTGCTAGCAGTCCTTGGACAAAGATGAACACTGAAGCTTTCTTT.